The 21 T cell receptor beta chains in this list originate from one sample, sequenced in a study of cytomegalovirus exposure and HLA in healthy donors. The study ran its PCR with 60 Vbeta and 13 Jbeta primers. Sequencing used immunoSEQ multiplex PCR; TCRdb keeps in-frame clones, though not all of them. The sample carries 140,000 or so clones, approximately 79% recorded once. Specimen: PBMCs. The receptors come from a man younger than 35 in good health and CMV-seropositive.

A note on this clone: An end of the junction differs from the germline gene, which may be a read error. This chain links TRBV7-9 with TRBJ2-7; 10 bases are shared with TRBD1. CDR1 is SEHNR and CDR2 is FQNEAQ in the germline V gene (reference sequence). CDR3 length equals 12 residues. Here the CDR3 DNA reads TGTTCCAGCGGACAGGGGGTTTACGAGCAGTACTTC. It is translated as CSSGQGVYEQYF.

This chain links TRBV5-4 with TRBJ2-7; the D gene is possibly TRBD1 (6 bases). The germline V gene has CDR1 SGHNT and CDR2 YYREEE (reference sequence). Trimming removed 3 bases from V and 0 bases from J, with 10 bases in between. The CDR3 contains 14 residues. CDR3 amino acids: CASSYRTASYEQYF. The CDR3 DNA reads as TGTGCCAGCAGCTATAGGACAGCCTCCTACGAGCAGTACTTC. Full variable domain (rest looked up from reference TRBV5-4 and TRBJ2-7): ETGVTQSPTHLIKTRGQQVTLRCSSQSGHNTVSWYQQALGQGPQFIFQYYREEENGRGNFPPRFSGLQFPNYSSELNVNALELDDSALYLCASSYRTASYEQYFGPGTRLTVT.

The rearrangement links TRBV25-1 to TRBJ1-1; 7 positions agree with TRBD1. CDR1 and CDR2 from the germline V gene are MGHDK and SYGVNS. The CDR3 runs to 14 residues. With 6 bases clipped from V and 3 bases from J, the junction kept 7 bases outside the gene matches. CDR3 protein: CASRGAGGHTEAFF. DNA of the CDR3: TGTGCCAGCAGAGGGGCAGGGGGTCACACTGAAGCTTTCTTT. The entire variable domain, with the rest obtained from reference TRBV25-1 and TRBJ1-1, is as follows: EADIYQTPRYLVIGTGKKITLECSQTMGHDKMYWYQQDPGMELHLIHYSYGVNSTEKGDLSSESTVSRIRTEHFPLTLESARPSHTSQYLCASRGAGGHTEAFFGQGTRLTVV.

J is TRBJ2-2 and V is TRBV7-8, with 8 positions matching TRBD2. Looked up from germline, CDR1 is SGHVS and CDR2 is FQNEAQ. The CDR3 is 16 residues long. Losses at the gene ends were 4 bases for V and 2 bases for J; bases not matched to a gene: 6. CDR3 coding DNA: TGTGCCAGCAGCTCTACATTAGCGGGAAACACCGGGGAGCTGTTTTTT. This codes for CASSSTLAGNTGELFF.

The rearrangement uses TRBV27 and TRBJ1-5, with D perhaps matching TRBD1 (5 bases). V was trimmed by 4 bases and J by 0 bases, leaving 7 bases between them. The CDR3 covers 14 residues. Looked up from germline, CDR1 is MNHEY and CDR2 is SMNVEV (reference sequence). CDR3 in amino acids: CASSWGSSNQPQHF. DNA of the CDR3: TGTGCCAGCAGTTGGGGCAGTAGCAATCAGCCCCAGCATTTT.

CDR3 nucleotides: TGTGCCTGGAGTTCACAGGGGGTAAGCACAGATACGCAGTATTTT. Its protein product is CAWSSQGVSTDTQYF. The rearrangement uses TRBV30 and TRBJ2-3; 8 bases are shared with TRBD1. This CDR3 spans 15 amino acids. V gave up 2 bases and J gave up 0 bases; unmatched junction bases: 4. CDR1 and CDR2 (germline): GTSNPN, SVGIG (reference sequence).

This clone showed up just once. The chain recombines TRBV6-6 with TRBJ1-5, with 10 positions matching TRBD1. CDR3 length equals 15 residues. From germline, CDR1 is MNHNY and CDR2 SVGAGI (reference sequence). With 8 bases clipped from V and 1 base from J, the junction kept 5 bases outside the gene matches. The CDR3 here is CASWTGGMSNQPQHF. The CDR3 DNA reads TGTGCCAGCTGGACAGGGGGTATGAGCAATCAGCCCCAGCATTTT.

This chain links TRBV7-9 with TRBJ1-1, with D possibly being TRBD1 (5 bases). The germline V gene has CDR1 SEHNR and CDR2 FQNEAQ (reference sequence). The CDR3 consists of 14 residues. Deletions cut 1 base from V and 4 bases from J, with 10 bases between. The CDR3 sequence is CASSLGSRATEAFF. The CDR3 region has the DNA TGTGCCAGCAGCTTAGGAAGCAGGGCCACTGAAGCTTTCTTT.

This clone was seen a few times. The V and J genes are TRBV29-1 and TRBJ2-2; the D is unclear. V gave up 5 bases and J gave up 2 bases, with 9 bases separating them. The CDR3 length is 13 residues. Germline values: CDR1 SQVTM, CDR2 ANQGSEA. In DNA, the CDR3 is TGCAGCGTTTCCGGGTTAAACACCGGGGAGCTGTTTTTT. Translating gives CSVSGLNTGELFF.

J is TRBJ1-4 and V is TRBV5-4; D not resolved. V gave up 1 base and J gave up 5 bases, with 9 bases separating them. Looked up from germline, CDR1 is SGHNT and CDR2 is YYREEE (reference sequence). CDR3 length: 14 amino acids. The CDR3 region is CASSLYSNNEKLFF. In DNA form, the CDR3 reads TGTGCCAGCAGCTTGTACAGCAACAATGAAAAACTGTTTTTT.

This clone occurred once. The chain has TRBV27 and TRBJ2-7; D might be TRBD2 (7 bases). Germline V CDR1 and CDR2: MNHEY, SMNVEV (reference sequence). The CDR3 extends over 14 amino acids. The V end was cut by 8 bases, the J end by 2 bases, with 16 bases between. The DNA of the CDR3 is TGTGCCAGCGGGGGGCGGGGGTTAACCTACGAGCAGTACTTC. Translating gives CASGGRGLTYEQYF.

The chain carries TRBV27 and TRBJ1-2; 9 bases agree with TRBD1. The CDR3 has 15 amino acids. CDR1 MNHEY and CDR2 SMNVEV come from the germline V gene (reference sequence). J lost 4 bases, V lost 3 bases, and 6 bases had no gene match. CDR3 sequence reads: CASSFRGQGSYGYTF. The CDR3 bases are TGTGCCAGCAGTTTCCGGGGACAGGGTAGCTATGGCTACACCTTC.

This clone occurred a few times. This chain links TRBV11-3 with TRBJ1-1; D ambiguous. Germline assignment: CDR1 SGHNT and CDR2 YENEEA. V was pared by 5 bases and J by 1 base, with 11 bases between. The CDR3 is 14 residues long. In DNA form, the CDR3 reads TGTGCCAGCAGCCGCTCCCCACAGAACACTGAAGCTTTCTTT. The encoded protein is CASSRSPQNTEAFF.

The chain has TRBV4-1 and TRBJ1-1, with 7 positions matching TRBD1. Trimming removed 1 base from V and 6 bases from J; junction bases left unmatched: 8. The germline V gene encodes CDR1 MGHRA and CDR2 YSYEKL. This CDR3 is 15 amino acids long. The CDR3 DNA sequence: TGCGCCAGCAGCCAAGGACAGGGTTTAAGCCCTGAAGCTTTCTTT. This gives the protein CASSQGQGLSPEAFF.

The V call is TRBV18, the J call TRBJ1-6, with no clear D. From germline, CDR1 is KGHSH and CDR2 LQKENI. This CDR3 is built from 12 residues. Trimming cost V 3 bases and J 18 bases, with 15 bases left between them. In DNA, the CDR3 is TGTGCCAGCTCACCCGGTGGGCCCCCGACCCACTTT. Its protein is CASSPGGPPTHF.

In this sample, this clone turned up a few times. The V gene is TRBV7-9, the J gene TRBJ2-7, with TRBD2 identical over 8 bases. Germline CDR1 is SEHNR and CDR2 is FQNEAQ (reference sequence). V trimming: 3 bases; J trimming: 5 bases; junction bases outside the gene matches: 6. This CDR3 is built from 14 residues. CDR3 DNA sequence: TGTGCCAGCAGCTTTCTAGCGGGCGTAGACGAGCAGTACTTC. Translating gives CASSFLAGVDEQYF.

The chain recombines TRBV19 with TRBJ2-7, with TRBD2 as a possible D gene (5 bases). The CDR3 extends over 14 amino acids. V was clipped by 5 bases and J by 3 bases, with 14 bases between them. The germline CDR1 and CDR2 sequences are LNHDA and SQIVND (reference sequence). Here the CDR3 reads CASSSGGPYYEQYF. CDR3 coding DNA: TGTGCCAGTAGTTCCGGAGGCCCATACTACGAGCAGTACTTC.

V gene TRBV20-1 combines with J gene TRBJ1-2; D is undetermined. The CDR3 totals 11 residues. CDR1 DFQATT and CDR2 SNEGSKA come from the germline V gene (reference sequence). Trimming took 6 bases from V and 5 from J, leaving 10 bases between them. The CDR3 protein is CSATESYGYTF. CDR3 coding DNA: TGCAGTGCAACGGAGAGTTATGGCTACACCTTC.

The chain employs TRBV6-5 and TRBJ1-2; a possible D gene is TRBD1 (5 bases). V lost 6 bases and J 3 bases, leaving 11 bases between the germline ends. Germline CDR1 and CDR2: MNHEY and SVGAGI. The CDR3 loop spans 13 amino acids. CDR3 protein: CASRPGGDYGYTF. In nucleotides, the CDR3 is TGTGCCAGCAGGCCCGGGGGTGACTATGGCTACACCTTC.

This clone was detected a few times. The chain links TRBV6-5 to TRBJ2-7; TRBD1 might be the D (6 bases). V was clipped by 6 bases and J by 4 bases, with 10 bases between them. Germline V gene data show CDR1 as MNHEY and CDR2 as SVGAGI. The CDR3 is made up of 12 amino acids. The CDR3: CASSLQGYEQYF. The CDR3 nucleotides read TGTGCCAGCAGCCTCCAGGGGTACGAGCAGTACTTC.

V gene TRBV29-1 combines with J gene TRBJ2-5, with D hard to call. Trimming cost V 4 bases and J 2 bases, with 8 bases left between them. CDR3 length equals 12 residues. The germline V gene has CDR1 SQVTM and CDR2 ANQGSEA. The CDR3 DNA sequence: TGCAGCGTTGGTGGCGGACAAGAGACCCAGTACTTC. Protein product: CSVGGGQETQYF.